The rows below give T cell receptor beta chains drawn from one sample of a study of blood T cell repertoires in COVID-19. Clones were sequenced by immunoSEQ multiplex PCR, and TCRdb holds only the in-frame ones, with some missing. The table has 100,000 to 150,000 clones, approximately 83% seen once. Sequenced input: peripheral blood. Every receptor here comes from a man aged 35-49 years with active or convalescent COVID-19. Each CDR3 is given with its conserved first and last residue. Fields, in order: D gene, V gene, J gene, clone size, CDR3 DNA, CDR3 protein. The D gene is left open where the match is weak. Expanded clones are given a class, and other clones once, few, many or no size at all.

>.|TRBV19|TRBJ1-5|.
TGTGCCAGTATGGGCGGCACGATTGTTCAGGGAAGGAATCAGCCCCAGCATTTT
CASMGGTIVQGRNQPQHF
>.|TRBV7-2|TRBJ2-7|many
TGTGCCAGCAGCGTCCGGGTCTCTTCCTACGAGCAGTACTTC
CASSVRVSSYEQYF
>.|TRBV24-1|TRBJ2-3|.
TGTGCCACCAGTGAGGGGGGGGGCATAGATACGCAGTATTTT
CATSEGGGIDTQYF
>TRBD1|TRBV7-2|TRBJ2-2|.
TGTGCCAGCAGCTACCTAGGGACAGGTCTCACCGGGGAGCTGTTTTTT
CASSYLGTGLTGELFF
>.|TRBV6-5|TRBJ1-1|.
TGTGCCAGCAGCCTTCTAGGAAGAGCTTTCTTT
CASSLLGRAFF
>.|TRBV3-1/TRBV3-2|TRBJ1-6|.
TGTGCCAGCAGCTCCCGAGGCCAGCTCCTCCACTTT
CASSSRGQLLHF
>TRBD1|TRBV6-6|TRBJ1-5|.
TGTGCCAGCAGTGGGGGACAGGGTTGGGGGCCCCAGCATTTT
CASSGGQGWGPQHF
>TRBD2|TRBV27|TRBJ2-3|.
TGTGCCAGCGGCTCACTAGCGGGGGGGCGGGATACGCAGTATTTT
CASGSLAGGRDTQYF
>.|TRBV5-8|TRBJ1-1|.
TGTGCCAGCAGCCCCGGTTTAGTCACTGAAGCTTTCTTT
CASSPGLVTEAFF
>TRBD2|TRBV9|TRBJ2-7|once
TGTGCCAGCAGCGTAGGGCTAGCGGCGTACTACGAGCAGTACTTC
CASSVGLAAYYEQYF
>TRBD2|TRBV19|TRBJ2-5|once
TGTGCCAGTAGTATCCTGGCCGGGGGGGGCCAAGAGACCCAGTACTTC
CASSILAGGGQETQYF
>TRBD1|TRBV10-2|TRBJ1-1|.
TGCGCCAGCACTGGGACAGGCCCCAGGACTGAAGCTTTCTTT
CASTGTGPRTEAFF
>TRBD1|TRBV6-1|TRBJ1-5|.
TGTGCCAGCAGTGAAGGGGGACAGTATCAGCCCCAGCATTTT
CASSEGGQYQPQHF
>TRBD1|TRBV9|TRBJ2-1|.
TGTGCCAGCAGCAGACAGGGGGCCCCACAATACAATGAGCAGTTCTTC
CASSRQGAPQYNEQFF
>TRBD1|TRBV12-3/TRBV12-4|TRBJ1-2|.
TGTGCCAGCAGTTTGGACAGGGAGGTTGGCTACACCTTC
CASSLDREVGYTF
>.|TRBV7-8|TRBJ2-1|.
TGTGCCAGCAGCTTAGGAGGTCGGAATGAGCAGTTCTTC
CASSLGGRNEQFF
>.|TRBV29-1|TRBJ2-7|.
TGCAGCGTTGGGGGCAGGGTAACCCACGAGCAGTACTTC
CSVGGRVTHEQYF
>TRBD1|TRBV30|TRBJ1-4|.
TGTGCCTGGAGTGGGATTGACAGGGGTAATGAAAAACTGTTTTTT
CAWSGIDRGNEKLFF
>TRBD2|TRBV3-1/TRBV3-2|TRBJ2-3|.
TGTGCCAGCAGCCAAGATCTAGCGGGGCTCACAGATACGCAGTATTTT
CASSQDLAGLTDTQYF
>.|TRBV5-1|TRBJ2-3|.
TGCGCCAGCAGCTTGGGGACGGGGGGCGACTATACGCAGTATTTT
CASSLGTGGDYTQYF
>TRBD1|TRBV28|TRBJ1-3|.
TGTGCCAGCAGTTTAACAGGGGGGATAAACACCATATATTTT
CASSLTGGINTIYF
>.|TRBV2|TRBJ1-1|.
TGTGCCAGCAGACTAATGAACACTGAAGCTTTCTTT
CASRLMNTEAFF
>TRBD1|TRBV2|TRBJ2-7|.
TGTGCCAGCAGGCCGGGACAGGGGGTTCAAGGGGGTCTCTACGAGCAGTACTTC
CASRPGQGVQGGLYEQYF
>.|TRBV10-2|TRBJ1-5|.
TGCGCCAGCAGTGAGCTTAATAGCAATCAGCCCCAGCATTTT
CASSELNSNQPQHF
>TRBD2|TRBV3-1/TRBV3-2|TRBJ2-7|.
TGTGCCAGCAGCCCGAGACTAGCGGGGGGACCCTACGAGCAGTACTTC
CASSPRLAGGPYEQYF
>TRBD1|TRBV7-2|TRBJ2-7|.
TGTGCCAGCAGCTTAGGAGTACAGGGGGTCTACGAGCAGTACTTC
CASSLGVQGVYEQYF
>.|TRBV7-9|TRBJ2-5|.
TGTGCCAGCAGCTCCCCTGGGGGCGCGGAGACCCAGTACTTC
CASSSPGGAETQYF
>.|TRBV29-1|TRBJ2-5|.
TGCAGCGTTCAGTTGGACAGTCAAGAGACCCAGTACTTC
CSVQLDSQETQYF
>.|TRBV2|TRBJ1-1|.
TGTGCCAGCATTAGGACACACCTATACACTGAAGCTTTCTTT
CASIRTHLYTEAFF
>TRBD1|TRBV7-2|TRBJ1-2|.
TGTGCCAGCAGCTCTCGGACAGGGGGCGACTATGGCTACACCTTC
CASSSRTGGDYGYTF
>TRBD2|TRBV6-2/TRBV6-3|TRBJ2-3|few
TGTGCCAGCAGTTACGTACTAGCGGGGAGCACAGATACGCAGTATTTT
CASSYVLAGSTDTQYF
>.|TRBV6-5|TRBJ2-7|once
TGTGCCAGCAGTTACGATGGGGCCAACGAGCAGTACTTC
CASSYDGANEQYF
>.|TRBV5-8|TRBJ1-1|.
TGTGCCAGCAGCTACCCGAAGGTGCGGACTGAAGCTTTCTTT
CASSYPKVRTEAFF
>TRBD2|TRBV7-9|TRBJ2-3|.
TGTGCCAGCAGCTTAGTAGGCAGCGGGGGGGTTTTT
CASSLVGSGGVF
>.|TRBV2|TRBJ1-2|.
TGTGCCAGCAGTGCCCAGACAGGAGGATCCTATGGCTACACCTTC
CASSAQTGGSYGYTF
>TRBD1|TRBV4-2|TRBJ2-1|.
TGTGCCAGCAGCCCGACAGGGGGCACTGACAATGAGCAGTTCTTC
CASSPTGGTDNEQFF
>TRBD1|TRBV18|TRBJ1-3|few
TGTGCCAGCTCCGGGACAGGGGTACCAAACACCATATATTTT
CASSGTGVPNTIYF
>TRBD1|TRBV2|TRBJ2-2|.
TGTGCCACCAGGGGAGTAGGGGGCCTGGGAACCGGGGAGCTGTTTTTT
CATRGVGGLGTGELFF
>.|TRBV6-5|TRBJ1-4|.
TGTGCCAGCACGACGGGTTTTGCAACTAATGAAAAACTGTTTTTT
CASTTGFATNEKLFF
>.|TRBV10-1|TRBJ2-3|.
TGCGCCAGCAGTTCCCAGGGGTTCACAGATACGCAGTATTTT
CASSSQGFTDTQYF
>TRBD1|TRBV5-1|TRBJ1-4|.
TGCGCCAGCAGCTTGGAACAGGGGGGGGAAAAACTGTTTTTT
CASSLEQGGEKLFF
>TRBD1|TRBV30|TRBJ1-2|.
TGTGCCTGGAGAGCGACAGGGCCTCGGCACACCTTC
CAWRATGPRHTF
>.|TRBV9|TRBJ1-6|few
TGTGCCAGCAGCGCGGGACAATATAATTCACCCCTCCACTTT
CASSAGQYNSPLHF
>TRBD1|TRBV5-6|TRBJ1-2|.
TGTGCCAGCAGCCTAAGAGGGGGCAACTATGGCTACACCTTC
CASSLRGGNYGYTF
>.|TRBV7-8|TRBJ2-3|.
TGTGCCAGCAGCTTAGAGCAGGGTCGCACAGATACGCAGTATTTT
CASSLEQGRTDTQYF
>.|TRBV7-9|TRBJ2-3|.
TGTGCCAGCAGCTCAACGACGAGAGGGACAGATACGCAGTATTTT
CASSSTTRGTDTQYF
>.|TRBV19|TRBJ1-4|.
TGTGCCAGTAGCATACGGGGATCAACTAATGAAAAACTGTTTTTT
CASSIRGSTNEKLFF
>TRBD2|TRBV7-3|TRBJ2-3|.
TGTGCCAGCAGCCTGGGGACTAGCGGGGATACGCAGTATTTT
CASSLGTSGDTQYF